This entry lists 29 T cell receptor beta chains sequenced from one sample in a study of cytomegalovirus exposure and HLA in healthy donors. Clones were sequenced by immunoSEQ multiplex PCR, and TCRdb holds only the in-frame ones, with some missing. The sample lists 100,000 to 150,000 clones; approximately 90% were seen once. Specimen: PBMCs. Receptors originate from a young man in good health and CMV-seropositive.

This chain uses TRBV2 with TRBJ2-2; 9 nucleotides align to TRBD1. The V and J ends lost 7 bases and 7 bases, in that order; junction bases with no gene match: 10. The CDR3 contains 15 residues. The germline V gene has CDR1 SNHLY and CDR2 FYNNEI. In DNA, the CDR3 is TGTGCCAGCACGGGGACAGGGACGGCCGGCGGGGAGCTGTTTTTT. Amino acid sequence: CASTGTGTAGGELFF.

This sequence joins TRBV13 and TRBJ1-5; TRBD1 agrees at 8 bases. Germline-derived CDR1 and CDR2 are PRHDT and FYEKMQ (reference sequence). J lost 5 bases, V lost 4 bases, and 7 bases had no gene match. The CDR3 runs 15 residues. This chain's CDR3 is CASSSGQARDQPQHF. CDR3 sequence (DNA): TGTGCCAGCAGCTCGGGACAGGCTCGCGATCAGCCCCAGCATTTT.

This clone was recorded once. The chain uses TRBV19 and TRBJ1-5, with 10 bases fitting TRBD1. The CDR3 covers 15 residues. J gave up 9 bases and V 1 base, and 6 bases lay outside the gene matches. Germline V gives CDR1 LNHDA, CDR2 SQIVND (reference sequence). The CDR3 spells CASSIGDRGRPPQHF. The CDR3 DNA is TGTGCCAGTAGTATAGGGGACAGGGGACGGCCGCCCCAGCATTTT.

V is TRBV29-1 and J is TRBJ2-7; 7 nucleotides match TRBD1. V dropped 5 bases and J dropped 3; count of bases not matched to a gene: 10. The CDR3 runs to 14 residues. Per germline, CDR1 SQVTM and CDR2 ANQGSEA. CDR3 sequence reads: CSVQTGEGGYEQYF. CDR3 coding DNA: TGCAGCGTTCAAACAGGGGAAGGGGGCTACGAGCAGTACTTC.

V is TRBV6-5 and J is TRBJ1-2, with 12 bases that match TRBD1. Germline values: CDR1 MNHEY, CDR2 SVGAGI. Trimming took 2 bases from V and 5 from J; bases not matched to a gene: 3. This CDR3 spans 15 amino acids. In DNA form, the CDR3 reads TGTGCCAGCAGTTACATGGGACAGGGGGCTTATGGCTACACCTTC. This translates into CASSYMGQGAYGYTF.

The chain couples TRBV9 to TRBJ1-3, with a tentative D call TRBD1 (5 bases). The V gene lost 1 base and the J gene lost 0 bases, with 8 bases spanning the gap. The CDR3 covers 15 residues. CDR1 is SGDLS and CDR2 is YYNGEE in the germline V gene. The CDR3 region has the DNA TGTGCCAGCAGCGTACATGACAGCTCTGGAAACACCATATATTTT. Translated, it gives CASSVHDSSGNTIYF.

The rearrangement uses TRBV6-1 and TRBJ1-1; TRBD1 matches at 7 bases. The CDR3 extends over 15 amino acids. V trimming: 7 bases; J trimming: 1 base; junction bases outside the gene matches: 9. Germline values: CDR1 MNHNS, CDR2 SASEGT. The CDR3 sequence: CASKSTGAGNTEAFF. CDR3 DNA: TGTGCCAGCAAGTCAACAGGGGCAGGGAACACTGAAGCTTTCTTT.

The genes are TRBV29-1 and TRBJ2-2, with D unclear. Trimming cost V 3 bases and J 4 bases, with 9 bases left between them. This CDR3 is 13 amino acids long. Germline V gene lookup returns CDR1 SQVTM and CDR2 ANQGSEA. Here the CDR3 reads CSVDKSSTGELFF. In DNA form, the CDR3 reads TGCAGCGTTGATAAATCCAGCACCGGGGAGCTGTTTTTT.

The chain has TRBV7-9 and TRBJ1-1; D remains unclear. Trimming cost V 2 bases and J 6 bases, with 4 bases left between them. Germline values: CDR1 SEHNR, CDR2 FQNEAQ (reference sequence). The CDR3 runs to 11 residues. DNA for the CDR3: TGTGCCAGCAGCTTATTCTCTGAAGCTTTCTTT. Translating it yields CASSLFSEAFF. Variable domain in full (rest from reference TRBV7-9 and TRBJ1-1): DTGVSQNPRHKITKRGQNVTFRCDPISEHNRLYWYRQTLGQGPEFLTYFQNEAQLEKSRLLSDRFSAERPKGSFSTLEIQRTEQGDSAMYLCASSLFSEAFFGQGTRLTVV.

This chain uses TRBV19 with TRBJ2-5; perhaps TRBD2 as D (6 bases). The CDR3 runs 16 residues. The germline CDR1 and CDR2 sequences are LNHDA and SQIVND (reference sequence). V lost 4 bases and J 0 bases, leaving 15 bases between the germline ends. The CDR3 DNA sequence: TGTGCCAGTAGTAAGGAGCGGGCGCTGTACCAAGAGACCCAGTACTTC. Its protein product is CASSKERALYQETQYF. Full variable domain (outside the CDR3, taken from reference TRBV19 and TRBJ2-5): DGGITQSPKYLFRKEGQNVTLSCEQNLNHDAMYWYRQDPGQGLRLIYYSQIVNDFQKGDIAEGYSVSREKKESFPLTVTSAQKNPTAFYLCASSKERALYQETQYFGPGTRLLVL.

This clone was recorded only once. The J gene is TRBJ1-5, the V gene TRBV19; 7 nucleotides align to TRBD1. The germline V gene has CDR1 LNHDA and CDR2 SQIVND (reference sequence). The CDR3 consists of 16 residues. Trimming at V came to 3 bases and at J to 3 bases, leaving 8 bases not matched to a gene. CDR3 in DNA: TGTGCCAGTAGTATTAGGATCACAGGGGACAATCAGCCCCAGCATTTT. It is translated as CASSIRITGDNQPQHF.

The V call is TRBV7-9, the J call TRBJ2-1; 7 bases fit TRBD2. CDR3 length equals 14 residues. Germline loops: CDR1 SEHNR, CDR2 FQNEAQ (reference sequence). V shed 8 bases and J 4 bases; nucleotides not matched to a gene: 8. The CDR3 loop reads CASGASGAYNEQFF. CDR3 in DNA: TGTGCCAGCGGAGCGAGCGGGGCTTACAATGAGCAGTTCTTC.

This clone came up once. The V and J genes are TRBV19 and TRBJ2-6; D remains ambiguous. CDR1 LNHDA and CDR2 SQIVND come from the germline V gene (reference sequence). CDR3 length: 16 residues. V dropped 1 base and J dropped 0 bases, with 7 bases sitting between them. The CDR3 here is CASSIAGSSGANVLTF. CDR3 DNA: TGTGCCAGTAGTATAGCCGGTAGCTCTGGGGCCAACGTCCTGACTTTC.

The V gene is TRBV4-1, the J gene TRBJ1-4; D perhaps matches TRBD1 (6 bases). With 3 bases removed from V and 11 bases from J, the gap between germline ends came to 10 bases. Germline V lookup: CDR1 MGHRA, CDR2 YSYEKL. The CDR3 has 12 residues. CDR3 protein: CASSQTGFKLFF. The CDR3 coding sequence is TGCGCCAGCAGCCAGACAGGTTTTAAACTGTTTTTT.

This clone was observed a handful of times. V gene TRBV19 combines with J gene TRBJ2-7; TRBD1 aligns across 7 bases. CDR1 LNHDA and CDR2 SQIVND come from the germline V gene (reference sequence). J gave up 2 bases and V 5 bases, and 0 bases lay outside the gene matches. The CDR3 has 12 residues. The CDR3 protein is CASSDRAYEQYF. In DNA form, the CDR3 reads TGTGCCAGTAGTGACAGGGCCTACGAGCAGTACTTC.

The count of this clone is one. The J gene is TRBJ2-5, the V gene TRBV7-9; a weak D match, TRBD2 (6 bases). CDR1 and CDR2 (germline): SEHNR, FQNEAQ (reference sequence). V lost 1 base, J lost 4 bases, and 16 bases lay in between. CDR3 length: 16 amino acids. The CDR3 coding sequence is TGTGCCAGCAGCTTAGGGGCCCAGGGAGCGGGAGAGACCCAGTACTTC. It encodes CASSLGAQGAGETQYF. Using reference TRBV7-9 and TRBJ2-5 for the parts outside the CDR3, the full variable domain is DTGVSQNPRHKITKRGQNVTFRCDPISEHNRLYWYRQTLGQGPEFLTYFQNEAQLEKSRLLSDRFSAERPKGSFSTLEIQRTEQGDSAMYLCASSLGAQGAGETQYFGPGTRLLVL.

The CDR3 loop is CASSNFLDSPLHF. Here the CDR3 DNA reads TGTGCCAGCAGCAACTTTTTAGATTCACCCCTCCACTTT. The chain is built from TRBV11-1 and TRBJ1-6; unclear D gene. Trimming cost V 5 bases and J 8 bases, with 10 bases left between them. The CDR3 covers 13 residues. CDR1 is SGHAT, CDR2 FQDESV, per germline (reference sequence).

The V call is TRBV4-2, the J call TRBJ1-5, with no clear D. The CDR3 runs 15 residues. Trimming took 0 bases from V and 0 from J, leaving 6 bases between them. Germline CDR1 LGHNA, CDR2 YNFKEQ. The CDR3 DNA reads TGTGCCAGCAGCCAAGATTCAGGTAGCAATCAGCCCCAGCATTTT. Its translation: CASSQDSGSNQPQHF.

A few counts support this clone. This chain uses TRBV19 with TRBJ2-7; 11 bases align to TRBD2. With V trimmed by 5 bases and J by 0 bases, 6 bases remained unmatched. Per the germline V gene, CDR1 is LNHDA and CDR2 is SQIVND (reference sequence). The CDR3 is 16 residues long. CDR3 coding DNA: TGTGCCAGTAGTGCGGGACTAGCGGACTCCTCCTACGAGCAGTACTTC. Translating it yields CASSAGLADSSYEQYF.

This clone has a handful of counts. V and J are TRBV6-5 and TRBJ2-5; 7 bases align to TRBD1. CDR3 length: 16 residues. CDR1 MNHEY and CDR2 SVGAGI come from the germline V gene. Trimming took 3 bases from V and 1 from J; bases not matched to a gene: 8. CDR3 sequence: CASSYTPTGVQETQYF. DNA of the CDR3: TGTGCCAGCAGTTATACGCCTACAGGGGTCCAAGAGACCCAGTACTTC.

CDR3 sequence: CASSLRRNPDTEAFF. CDR3 nucleotides: TGTGCCAGCAGCTTACGTCGAAACCCGGACACTGAAGCTTTCTTT. This chain uses TRBV7-8 with TRBJ1-1; D unresolved. V lost 2 bases, J lost 3 bases, and 13 bases lay in between. The V gene's germline CDR1 is SGHVS and CDR2 FQNEAQ. The CDR3 is made up of 15 amino acids. Full variable domain (rest looked up from reference TRBV7-8 and TRBJ1-1): GAGVSQSPRYKVAKRGQDVALRCDPISGHVSLFWYQQALGQGPEFLTYFQNEAQLDKSGLPSDRFFAERPEGSVSTLKIQRTQQEDSAVYLCASSLRRNPDTEAFFGQGTRLTVV.

The rearrangement links TRBV5-1 to TRBJ1-6; 7 nucleotides align to TRBD1. The CDR3 spans 15 residues. V shed 3 bases, J shed 5 bases, and the junction held 5 bases outside the gene matches. Per the germline V gene, CDR1 is SGHRS and CDR2 is YFSETQ. CDR3: CASSSGQVDNSPLHF. CDR3 bases: TGCGCCAGCAGCTCCGGACAGGTGGATAATTCACCCCTCCACTTT.

V usage is TRBV9 and J usage is TRBJ2-7; D is possibly TRBD2 (5 bases). Trimming cost V 4 bases and J 5 bases, with 13 bases left between them. In germline, CDR1 is SGDLS, CDR2 YYNGEE. The CDR3 loop spans 13 amino acids. CDR3 sequence: CASSPREPDEQYF. In DNA form, the CDR3 reads TGTGCCAGCAGCCCGAGGGAACCGGACGAGCAGTACTTC.

V and J are TRBV13 and TRBJ2-5; no definite D call. The V gene's germline CDR1 is PRHDT and CDR2 FYEKMQ (reference sequence). The V and J ends lost 3 bases and 3 bases respectively, with 11 bases between them. The CDR3 sequence is 14 residues long. CDR3 sequence reads: CASSFHQREETQYF. The DNA for the CDR3 is TGTGCCAGCAGCTTTCATCAACGGGAAGAGACCCAGTACTTC.

The rearrangement links TRBV5-6 to TRBJ1-1, with TRBD1 identical over 8 bases. With 3 bases clipped from V and 7 bases from J, the junction kept 2 bases outside the gene matches. The CDR3 has 12 residues. CDR1 is SGHDT and CDR2 is YYEEEE in the germline V gene. CDR3 region: CASSSTGVEAFF. The CDR3 bases are TGTGCCAGCAGCTCGACAGGGGTTGAAGCTTTCTTT.

The chain joins TRBV15 to TRBJ1-1; no reliable D call. Germline V gives CDR1 LNHNV, CDR2 YYDKDF (reference sequence). V gave up 6 bases and J gave up 2 bases, with 10 bases separating them. The CDR3 contains 13 residues. Here the CDR3 reads CATSLSRNTEAFF. DNA for the CDR3: TGTGCCACCAGTCTCTCCCGTAACACTGAAGCTTTCTTT.

The chain has TRBV2 and TRBJ2-2; 7 bases map to TRBD1. From germline, CDR1 is SNHLY and CDR2 FYNNEI. The CDR3 is 14 residues long. Trimming removed 7 bases from V and 4 bases from J; junction bases left unmatched: 6. The CDR3 here is CASTGDRGTGELFF. The CDR3 DNA is TGTGCCAGCACAGGGGACAGAGGCACCGGGGAGCTGTTTTTT.

The chain uses TRBV5-4 and TRBJ1-1; TRBD1 aligns across 9 bases. Germline assignment: CDR1 SGHNT and CDR2 YYREEE (reference sequence). V gave up 4 bases and J gave up 11 bases; unmatched junction bases: 12. CDR3 length: 14 amino acids. CDR3 sequence: CASSPRTGALKAFF. CDR3 DNA: TGTGCCAGCAGCCCGAGGACAGGGGCGCTGAAGGCTTTCTTT.

This sequence joins TRBV19 and TRBJ1-5; D possibly corresponds to TRBD1 (5 bases). The CDR3 is 14 residues long. Looked up from germline, CDR1 is LNHDA and CDR2 is SQIVND (reference sequence). V was cut by 4 bases and J by 5 bases, with 12 bases left in between. CDR3 residues: CASSRRQGYQPQHF. CDR3 DNA: TGTGCCAGTAGTAGACGGCAGGGATATCAGCCCCAGCATTTT.